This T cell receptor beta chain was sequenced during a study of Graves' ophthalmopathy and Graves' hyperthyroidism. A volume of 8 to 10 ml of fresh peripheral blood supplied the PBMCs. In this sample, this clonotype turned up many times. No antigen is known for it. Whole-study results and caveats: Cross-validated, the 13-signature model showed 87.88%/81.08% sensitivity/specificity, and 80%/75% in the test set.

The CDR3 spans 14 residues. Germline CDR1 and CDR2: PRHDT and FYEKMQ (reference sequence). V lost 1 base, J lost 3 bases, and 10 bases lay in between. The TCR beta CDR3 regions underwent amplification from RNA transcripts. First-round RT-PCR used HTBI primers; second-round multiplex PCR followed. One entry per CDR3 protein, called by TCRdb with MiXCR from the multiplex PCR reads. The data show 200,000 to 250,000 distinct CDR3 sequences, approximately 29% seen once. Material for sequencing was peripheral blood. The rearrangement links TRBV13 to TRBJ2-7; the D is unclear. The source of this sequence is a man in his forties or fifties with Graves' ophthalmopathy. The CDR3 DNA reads TGTGCCAGCAGCTTAGCAGGCCTTAACTACGAGCAGTACTTC. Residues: CASSLAGLNYEQYF.